The clone carrying this T cell receptor (beta chain) was counted only a few times. Its antigen is currently unknown. The data originate from a study of cytomegalovirus exposure and HLA in healthy donors. Study-wide findings and caveats: Excluded: some indistinguishable V segments such as TRBV6-2 and TRBV6-3. Data from an earlier analysis indicated that most TCR beta V segments were productive either about 87% or about 30% of the time.

The PCR employed 60 Vbeta primers together with 13 Jbeta primers. The protocol was immunoSEQ multiplex PCR, while the TCRdb copy is restricted to in-frame clones and leaves out a portion. The table records about 130,000 clones, around 82% of them present only once. Germline V gives CDR1 SSHAT, CDR2 FNYEAQ (reference sequence). Unmatched junction bases numbered 9, after V lost 6 bases and J lost 9 bases. This CDR3 is 14 amino acids long. Sequenced sample: PBMCs. The genes are TRBV7-7 and TRBJ2-1; TRBD1 matches 9 bases. This receptor was taken from a female donor in good health and CMV-seronegative. This CDR3 reads CASSSGQGLGEQFF. The CDR3 coding sequence is TGTGCCAGCAGTTCAGGACAGGGGCTAGGTGAGCAGTTCTTC.